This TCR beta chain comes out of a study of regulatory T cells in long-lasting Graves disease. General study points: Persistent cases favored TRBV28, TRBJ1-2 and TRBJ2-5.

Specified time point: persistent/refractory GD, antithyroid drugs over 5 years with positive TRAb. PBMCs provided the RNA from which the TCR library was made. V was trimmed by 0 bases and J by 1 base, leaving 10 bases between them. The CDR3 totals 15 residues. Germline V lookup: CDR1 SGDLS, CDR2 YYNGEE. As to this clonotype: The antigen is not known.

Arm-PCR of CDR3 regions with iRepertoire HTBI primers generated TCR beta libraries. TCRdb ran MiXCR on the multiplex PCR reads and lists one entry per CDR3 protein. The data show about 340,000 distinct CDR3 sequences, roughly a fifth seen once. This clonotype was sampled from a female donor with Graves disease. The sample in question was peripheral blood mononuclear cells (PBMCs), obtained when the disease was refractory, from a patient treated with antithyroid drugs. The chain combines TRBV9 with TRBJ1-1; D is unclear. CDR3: CASSVGGTENTEAFF. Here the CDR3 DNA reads TGTGCCAGCAGCGTAGGGGGAACGGAGAACACTGAAGCTTTCTTT.